This section outlines one TCR beta chain sequence together with its context. Random hexamers primed reverse transcription of 0.5 to 1 ug RNA. An immunoSEQ multiplex PCR generated amplified TCR beta CDR3 products spanning 54 Vbeta and 13 Jbeta. A single record per CDR3 protein comes from TCRdb applying MiXCR to the immunoSEQ multiplex PCR reads. Found here are around 150,000 distinct CDR3 sequences, almost 96% of them singletons; the top ten hold 0.065% to 0.095%. This specimen comes from a study of CD8 T cells in Susac syndrome. What was sequenced was CD4+ T cells from PBMCs. The sequence was obtained from a human donor with Susac syndrome.

This chain's CDR3 is CASNPQVGGHGELFF. The CDR3 DNA sequence: TGTGCCAGTAACCCACAGGTGGGGGGTCACGGGGAGCTGTTTTTT. The V gene is TRBV19, the J gene TRBJ2-2; TRBD2 might be the D (6 bases). Germline lookup yields CDR1 LNHDA and CDR2 SQIVND (reference sequence). Deletions cut 7 bases from V and 7 bases from J, with 19 bases between. CDR3 length: 15 residues.